A selection of T cell receptor beta chains follows, all from one sample in a study of T cell changes during pregnancy in multiple sclerosis. Sequencing used immunoSEQ multiplex PCR; TCRdb keeps in-frame clones, though not all of them. Here the sample spans 55,000 to 80,000 clones, around 90% being singletons. Here the sequenced sample was peripheral blood, taken after pregnancy. These receptors all come from a female donor in good health, enrolled as a control in a pregnancy study. Both conserved end residues are part of each CDR3. D genes are given only for firm matches. Size tells how often a clone was seen (once, few, many) or the class of an expanded clone, and some rows leave it out.

V gene	J gene	clone size	D gene	CDR3 DNA	CDR3 protein
TRBV14	TRBJ2-3	NA	TRBD2	TGTGCCAGCAGCCGGTACCTTAGCTCGCGGGGGGGGGATACGCAGTATTTT	CASSRYLSSRGGDTQYF
TRBV5-6	TRBJ2-3	NA	NA	TGTGCCAGCAGCTTGGAAGGGGACACAGATACGCAGTATTTT	CASSLEGDTDTQYF
TRBV30	TRBJ2-7	NA	NA	TGTGCCTGGAGTGTATCGGGACTTCCTCCCTACGAGCAGTACTTC	CAWSVSGLPPYEQYF
TRBV7-9	TRBJ2-5	NA	NA	TGTGCCAGCAGCCCCCTCGCCAGTTTGGAGACCCAGTACTTC	CASSPLASLETQYF
TRBV6-5	TRBJ2-1	NA	TRBD2	TGTGCCAGCAGCCAGAGCGGGGGAACCTACAATGAGCAGTTCTTC	CASSQSGGTYNEQFF
TRBV11-2	TRBJ2-7	NA	TRBD2	TGTGCCAGCGGGACTAGCGGGATCTACGAGCAGTACTTC	CASGTSGIYEQYF
TRBV15	TRBJ2-3	NA	TRBD2	TGTGCCACCAGCTGGGGAGCGGGGGGGCGAACAGATACGCAGTATTTT	CATSWGAGGRTDTQYF
TRBV19	TRBJ1-2	NA	TRBD1	TGTGCCAGTAGGGGACAGGGAAAAGGGACCTTC	CASRGQGKGTF
TRBV19	TRBJ2-3	once	NA	TGTGCCAGTAGTATACGCAGTTCTAGCACAGATACGCAGTATTTT	CASSIRSSSTDTQYF
TRBV5-4	TRBJ2-2	NA	TRBD1	TGTGCCAGCAGCTTTGAAACAGGGGGAACCGGGGAGCTGTTTTTT	CASSFETGGTGELFF
TRBV19	TRBJ2-1	NA	TRBD2	TGTGCCAGTAGGGGACTAGCGGGGTACAATGAGCAGTTCTTC	CASRGLAGYNEQFF
TRBV11-3	TRBJ2-2	NA	NA	TGTGCCAGCAGCTTAGACCCAAAGGGCGGGAACGGGGAGCTGTTTTTT	CASSLDPKGGNGELFF
TRBV6-6	TRBJ2-2	NA	TRBD2	TGTGCCAGCAGTTACCGCCCAGCGGGACCTACCGGGGAGCTGTTTTTT	CASSYRPAGPTGELFF
TRBV19	TRBJ2-7	NA	NA	TGTGCCAGTACGTTAGTGTCGAGCGGGTCCTACGAGCAGTACTTC	CASTLVSSGSYEQYF
TRBV19	TRBJ1-1	NA	NA	TGTGCCAGTAGCGCGGGTTTCTATGTCGTCGTCCCTGAAGCTTTCTTT	CASSAGFYVVVPEAFF
TRBV18	TRBJ1-1	NA	NA	TGTGCCAGCTCACCGATGCAGGGGAGTCCTTCTTTCTTT	CASSPMQGSPSFF
TRBV18	TRBJ2-7	NA	NA	TGTGCCAGCTCACCAGAAGACAGACCCTACGAGCAGTACTTC	CASSPEDRPYEQYF
TRBV6-5	TRBJ2-4	NA	NA	TGTGCCAGCAGCCGCGTCGCGAACCAAAACATTCAGTACTTC	CASSRVANQNIQYF
TRBV18	TRBJ2-7	NA	NA	TGTGCCAGCTCACCCGGAGCGCAGGGGGGAACAAGCTCCTACGAGCAGTACTTC	CASSPGAQGGTSSYEQYF
TRBV19	TRBJ1-5	NA	TRBD1	TGTGCCAGTACGACAGGGGGCAATCAGCCCCAGCATTTT	CASTTGGNQPQHF
TRBV2	TRBJ2-5	once	NA	TGTGCCAGCAGTCCCGACAGGCTCCAAGAGACCCAGTACTTC	CASSPDRLQETQYF
TRBV12-5	TRBJ2-5	NA	TRBD1	TGTGCCCCGGTCCGACAGGGACAAGAGACCCAGTACTTC	CAPVRQGQETQYF
TRBV19	TRBJ2-1	NA	NA	TGTGCCAGTAGTAATGGTGCGGCCAGCTCCTACAATGAGCAGTTCTTC	CASSNGAASSYNEQFF
TRBV6-4	TRBJ1-2	once	NA	TGTGCCAGCAGTGACTCGAATTGGGGCGGCGGCTACACCTTC	CASSDSNWGGGYTF
TRBV11-1	TRBJ1-1	few	TRBD1	TGTGCCAGCACCACGGACAGGGGATTGGTAGCTTTCTTT	CASTTDRGLVAFF
TRBV19	TRBJ2-2	NA	NA	TGTGCCAGTAAGGAGGACACCGGGGAGCTGTTTTTT	CASKEDTGELFF
TRBV7-8	TRBJ1-2	few	NA	TGTGCCAGCAGCTTAGACAGGGACTATGGCTACACCTTC	CASSLDRDYGYTF
TRBV18	TRBJ2-7	NA	NA	TGTGCCAGCTCACCCGGCGGATTACTAGAGCAGTACTTC	CASSPGGLLEQYF
TRBV7-2	TRBJ2-7	NA	TRBD2	TGTGCCAGCAGCTCCAGGACTAGCGGGAGCAGAGAGCAGTACTTC	CASSSRTSGSREQYF
TRBV7-8	TRBJ2-3	NA	TRBD1	TGTGCCAGCAGCTCAAGGACAGGTTTTTCGGCGGATACGCAGTATTTT	CASSSRTGFSADTQYF
TRBV15	TRBJ2-7	NA	TRBD1	TGTGCCACCAGCAGAGAGACAGGGGAGAACGAGCAGTACTTC	CATSRETGENEQYF
TRBV21-1	TRBJ1-1	NA	NA	TGTGCCAGCAGCAAATGGGAATACACGTGGGACAGGTCCTTTAACACTGAAGCTTTCTTT	CASSKWEYTWDRSFNTEAFF
TRBV18	TRBJ1-3	NA	NA	TGTGCCAGCTCACCTCAGGGCTCGGCTGGAAACACCATATATTTT	CASSPQGSAGNTIYF
TRBV15	TRBJ2-5	once	NA	TGTGCCACCAGCAGAGGTGGGGGGGAGACCCAGTACTTC	CATSRGGGETQYF
TRBV6-5	TRBJ2-1	NA	TRBD2	TGTGCCAGCAGTTACTCGACGGTAGCGGGAGACAATGAGCAGTTCTTC	CASSYSTVAGDNEQFF
TRBV19	TRBJ2-3	NA	TRBD2	TGTGCCAGTAGTATTATCGCGGGGGGGGATACGCAGTATTTT	CASSIIAGGDTQYF
TRBV19	TRBJ1-3	NA	TRBD1	TGTGCCAGTAGTAGGGACAGGCAGCCCCGACATGGAAACACCATATATTTT	CASSRDRQPRHGNTIYF
TRBV7-9	TRBJ2-7	NA	NA	TGTGCCAGCAGCTTACCCAACAGCTACGAGCAGTACTTC	CASSLPNSYEQYF
TRBV27	TRBJ2-7	NA	TRBD1	TGTGCCAGCAGGAAATCCAGGGGGCCCTCCTACGAGCAGTACTTC	CASRKSRGPSYEQYF
TRBV5-1	TRBJ1-2	NA	TRBD1	TGCGCCAGCAGCCTGGACAGGGGGAACTATGGCTACACCTTC	CASSLDRGNYGYTF